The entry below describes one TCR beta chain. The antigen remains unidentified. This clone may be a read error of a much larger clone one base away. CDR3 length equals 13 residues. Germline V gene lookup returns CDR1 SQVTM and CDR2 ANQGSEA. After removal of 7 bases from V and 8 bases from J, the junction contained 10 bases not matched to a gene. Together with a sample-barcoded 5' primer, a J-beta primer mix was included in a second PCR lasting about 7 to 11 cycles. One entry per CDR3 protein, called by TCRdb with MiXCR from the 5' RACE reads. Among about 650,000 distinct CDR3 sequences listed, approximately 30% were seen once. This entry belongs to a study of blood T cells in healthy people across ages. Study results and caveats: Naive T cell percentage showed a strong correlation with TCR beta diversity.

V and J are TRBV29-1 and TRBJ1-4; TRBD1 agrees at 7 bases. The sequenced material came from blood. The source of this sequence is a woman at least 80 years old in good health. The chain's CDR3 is CSARQETGEKLFF. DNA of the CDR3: TGCAGCGCCAGACAGGAGACAGGGGAAAAACTGTTTTTT.